This T cell receptor (beta chain) was retrieved from a study of cytomegalovirus exposure and HLA in healthy donors. Study-wide points: In vitro work confirmed that a few CMV-associated chains recognize CMV antigens. Presence/absence analyses assumed roughly uniform sequencing depth across donors, which may not hold.

Donors showed nominal health when sampled, although they likely had unrecorded immune exposures. From germline, CDR1 is SGDLS and CDR2 YYNGEE. The CDR3 sequence is 16 residues long. J was trimmed by 12 bases and V by 4 bases; bases with no gene match: 19. About this clone itself: Antigen unknown.

PCR involved 60 Vbeta and 13 Jbeta primers. Sequencing was performed with immunoSEQ multiplex PCR; in TCRdb, only in-frame clones are kept and a portion is missing. The sample lists around 150,000 clones; approximately 81% were seen once. This TCR came from a man aged 18 to 35 in good health and CMV-seronegative. Sequencing was done on a sample of PBMCs. The chain uses TRBV9 and TRBJ2-3, with 8 bases aligning to TRBD2. CDR3 bases: TGTGCCAGCAGCCCAGCGGAGGTAGCGGGGTTCAAAACCCAGTATTTT. Its protein product is CASSPAEVAGFKTQYF.